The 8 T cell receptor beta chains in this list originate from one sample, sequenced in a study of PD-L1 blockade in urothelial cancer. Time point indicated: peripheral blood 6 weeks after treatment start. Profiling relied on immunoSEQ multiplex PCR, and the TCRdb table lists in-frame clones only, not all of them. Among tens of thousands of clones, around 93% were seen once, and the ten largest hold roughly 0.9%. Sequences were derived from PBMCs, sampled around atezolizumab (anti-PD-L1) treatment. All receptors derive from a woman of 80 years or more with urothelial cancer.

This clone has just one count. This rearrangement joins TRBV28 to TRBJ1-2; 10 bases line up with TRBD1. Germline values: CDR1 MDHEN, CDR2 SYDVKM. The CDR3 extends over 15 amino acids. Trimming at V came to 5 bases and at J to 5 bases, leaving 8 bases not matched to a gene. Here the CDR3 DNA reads TGTGCCAGCAGTAAAGACAGGGGGCATCGGTATGGCTACACCTTC. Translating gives CASSKDRGHRYGYTF.

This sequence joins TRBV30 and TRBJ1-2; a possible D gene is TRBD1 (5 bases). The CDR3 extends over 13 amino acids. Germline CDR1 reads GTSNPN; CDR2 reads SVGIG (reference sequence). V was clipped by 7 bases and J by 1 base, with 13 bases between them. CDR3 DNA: TGTGCCTTCCGGGGGAGCGGTAACTATGGCTACACCTTC. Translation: CAFRGSGNYGYTF. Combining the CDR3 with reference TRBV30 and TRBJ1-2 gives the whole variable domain SQTIHQWPATLVQPVGSPLSLECTVEGTSNPNLYWYRQAAGRGLQLLFYSVGIGQISSEVPQNLSASRPQDRQFILSSKKLLLSDSGFYLCAFRGSGNYGYTFGSGTRLTVV.

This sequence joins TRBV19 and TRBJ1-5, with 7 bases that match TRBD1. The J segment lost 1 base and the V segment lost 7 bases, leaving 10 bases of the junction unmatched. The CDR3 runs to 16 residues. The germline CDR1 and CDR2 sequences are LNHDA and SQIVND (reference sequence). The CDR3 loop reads CASTSPTGISNQPQHF. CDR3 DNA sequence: TGTGCCAGTACCTCCCCGACAGGGATCAGCAATCAGCCCCAGCATTTT.

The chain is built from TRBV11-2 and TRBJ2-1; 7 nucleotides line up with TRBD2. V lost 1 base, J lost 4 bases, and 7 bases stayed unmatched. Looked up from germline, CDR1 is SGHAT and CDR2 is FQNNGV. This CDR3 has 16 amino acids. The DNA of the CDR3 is TGTGCCAGCAGCTTAGGGCTAGCGGAATTTTACAATGAGCAGTTCTTC. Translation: CASSLGLAEFYNEQFF.

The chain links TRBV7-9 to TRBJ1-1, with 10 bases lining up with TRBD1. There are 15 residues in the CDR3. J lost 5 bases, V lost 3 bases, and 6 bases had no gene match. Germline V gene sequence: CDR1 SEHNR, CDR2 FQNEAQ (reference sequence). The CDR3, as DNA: TGTGCCAGCAGCTTTGACAGGGGGCTAAGAACTGAAGCTTTCTTT. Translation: CASSFDRGLRTEAFF.

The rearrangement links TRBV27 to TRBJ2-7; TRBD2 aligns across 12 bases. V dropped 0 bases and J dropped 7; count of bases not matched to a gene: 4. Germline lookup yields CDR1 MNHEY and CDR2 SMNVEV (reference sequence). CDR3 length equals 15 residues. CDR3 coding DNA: TGTGCCAGCAGTTTATCACTAGCGGGAGGAGGTGAGCAGTACTTC. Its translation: CASSLSLAGGGEQYF.

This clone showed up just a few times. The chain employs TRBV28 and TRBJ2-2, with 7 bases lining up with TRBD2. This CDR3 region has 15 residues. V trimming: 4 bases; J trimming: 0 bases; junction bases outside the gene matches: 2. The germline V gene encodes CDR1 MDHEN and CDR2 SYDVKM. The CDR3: CASSSAGANTGELFF. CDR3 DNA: TGTGCCAGCAGTTCTGCGGGAGCGAACACCGGGGAGCTGTTTTTT.

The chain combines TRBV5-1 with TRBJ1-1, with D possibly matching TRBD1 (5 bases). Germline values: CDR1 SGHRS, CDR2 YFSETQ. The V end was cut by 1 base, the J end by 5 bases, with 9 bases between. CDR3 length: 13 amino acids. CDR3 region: CASSLQGGTEAFF. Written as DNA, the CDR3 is TGCGCCAGCAGCTTGCAGGGAGGAACTGAAGCTTTCTTT.